The 4 T cell receptor beta chains below were found in one sample sequenced in a study of T cells in Graves' hyperthyroidism and ophthalmopathy. Researchers amplified the TCR beta CDR3 regions from RNA transcripts. HTBI primers were used for first-round RT-PCR of the TCR CDR3. TCRdb re-analysed the multiplex PCR reads in MiXCR, keeping a single row per CDR3 protein. The sample includes more than 500,000 distinct CDR3 sequences, around 43% of them seen just once. Specimen: peripheral blood or thyroid tissue (not recorded which). The receptor set was obtained from an adult woman with Graves' disease, either hyperthyroidism or ophthalmopathy (not recorded which).

In this sample, this clonotype turned up once. The J gene is TRBJ2-6, the V gene TRBV20-1, with 7 bases identical to TRBD1. Germline trimming cut 3 bases from V and 0 bases from J; bases unmatched to any gene: 8. This CDR3 is built from 17 residues. CDR1 is DFQATT and CDR2 is SNEGSKA in the germline V gene (reference sequence). CDR3 sequence: CSASLDRLYSGANVLTF. Here the CDR3 DNA reads TGCAGTGCTAGTTTGGACAGGCTATACTCTGGGGCCAACGTCCTGACTTTC.

To note about this clonotype: The junction does not match germline at one end; this may be a read error. This chain connects TRBV5-1 to TRBJ1-5, with unresolved D. Germline V gene data show CDR1 as SGHRS and CDR2 as YFSETQ. The CDR3 covers 15 residues. CDR3 sequence (DNA): TGCGCCAGCAGCTTGGGGTCGGGCGGGTATCAGCCCCATCATTTT. Protein sequence: CASSLGSGGYQPHHF.

Comments on this clonotype: A read error is likely, as this CDR3 ends without the conserved phenylalanine or tryptophan. Because the CDR3's place on the DNA is in doubt, the DNA is left out and the CDR3 is given as listed by TCRdb. V is TRBV9 and J is TRBJ2-5; TRBD2, the D gene given by the table, was not confirmed from the DNA. The germline V gene has CDR1 SGDLS and CDR2 YYNGEE. The CDR3 spans 9 amino acids, including both terminal residues. CDR3 residues: CASSVGLAG.

Written as DNA, the CDR3 is TGCGCCAGCAGCTTGGAGGGAGGGAATCGCGAGACCCAGTACTTC. Amino acids: CASSLEGGNRETQYF. This sequence joins TRBV5-1 and TRBJ2-5, with 7 bases matching TRBD2. CDR1 and CDR2 (germline): SGHRS, YFSETQ. This CDR3 is built from 15 residues. V shed 0 bases, J shed 5 bases, and the junction held 7 bases outside the gene matches.